What follows is one TCR beta chain and its context. Its antigen is undetermined. Cells classed as naive CD8+ T cells were CD45RO-CCR7+CD27+CD95-. These data originate in a study of CXCR3-negative and CXCR3-positive naive CD8 T cells. Overall study findings and caveats: CXCR3-positive naive cells had more hydrophobic TRB CDR3s than CXCR3-negative naive cells. Naive CXCR3-positive and CXCR3-negative cells shared similar TRBV-TRBJ usage, unlike memory cells.

Germline V lookup: CDR1 LGHDT, CDR2 YNNKEL (reference sequence). The CDR3 is made up of 12 amino acids. 5' RACE with UMI labels generated the TRB cDNA libraries. TCRdb reprocessed the 5' RACE reads and keeps a single row for each CDR3 protein, giving no DNA. The table lists 50,000 to 65,000 distinct CDR3 sequences. The material sequenced was naive CXCR3+ CD8+ T cells from blood. As for subset: CD45RO-CCR7+CD27+CD95- naive CD8+ T cells expressing CXCR3 (TNR3+). This clonotype originated in a human donor in good health. Some clones in this sample may be carry-over from other donors' samples. This chain uses TRBV3-1 with TRBJ2-1; the TCRdb D gene call, TRBD1, has no DNA to confirm it. CDR3 sequence: CASSPLGYEQFF.